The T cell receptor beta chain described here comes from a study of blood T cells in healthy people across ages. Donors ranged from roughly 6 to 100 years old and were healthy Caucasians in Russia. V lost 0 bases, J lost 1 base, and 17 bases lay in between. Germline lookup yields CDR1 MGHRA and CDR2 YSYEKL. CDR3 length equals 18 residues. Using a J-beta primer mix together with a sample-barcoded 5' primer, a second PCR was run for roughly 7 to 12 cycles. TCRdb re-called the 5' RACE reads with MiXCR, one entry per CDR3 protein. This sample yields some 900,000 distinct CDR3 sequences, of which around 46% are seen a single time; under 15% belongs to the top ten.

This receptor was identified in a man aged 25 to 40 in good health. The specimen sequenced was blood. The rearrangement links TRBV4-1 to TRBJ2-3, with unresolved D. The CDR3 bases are TGCGCCAGCAGCCAAGATCGGTCAGCCCTAAGGGGCACAGATACGCAGTATTTT. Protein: CASSQDRSALRGTDTQYF.